The T cell receptor (beta chain) under discussion was sequenced for a study of CD8 T cells in ankylosing spondylitis. Study observations and caveats: Disease-associated clones were reportedly significantly overrepresented in matched ankylosing spondylitis synovial fluid. Characteristic of ankylosing spondylitis blood, it appeared, was a TCR beta motif comprising several highly homologous variants.

Generation of TCR beta libraries employed quantitative 5'-RACE incorporating molecular barcodes. MiXCR, applied by TCRdb to the 5' RACE reads, yields one record per CDR3 protein. The sample shows tens of thousands of distinct CDR3 sequences, approximately 9.6% of them seen only once. This clonotype was detected many times. Its antigen is not identified. There are 15 residues in the CDR3. The J segment lost 9 bases and the V segment lost 6 bases, leaving 12 bases of the junction unmatched. The germline V gene has CDR1 ENHRY and CDR2 SYGVKD. The sample was blood, either unsorted or a sorted T cell fraction (not recorded which). The chain couples TRBV10-3 to TRBJ2-1; 9 bases map to TRBD2. The clonotype was recovered from a male donor with ankylosing spondylitis. The CDR3 DNA follows: TGTGCCATCAGCGAATCCATAGCGGGAGAGGTTGAGCAGTTCTTC. This encodes CAISESIAGEVEQFF.